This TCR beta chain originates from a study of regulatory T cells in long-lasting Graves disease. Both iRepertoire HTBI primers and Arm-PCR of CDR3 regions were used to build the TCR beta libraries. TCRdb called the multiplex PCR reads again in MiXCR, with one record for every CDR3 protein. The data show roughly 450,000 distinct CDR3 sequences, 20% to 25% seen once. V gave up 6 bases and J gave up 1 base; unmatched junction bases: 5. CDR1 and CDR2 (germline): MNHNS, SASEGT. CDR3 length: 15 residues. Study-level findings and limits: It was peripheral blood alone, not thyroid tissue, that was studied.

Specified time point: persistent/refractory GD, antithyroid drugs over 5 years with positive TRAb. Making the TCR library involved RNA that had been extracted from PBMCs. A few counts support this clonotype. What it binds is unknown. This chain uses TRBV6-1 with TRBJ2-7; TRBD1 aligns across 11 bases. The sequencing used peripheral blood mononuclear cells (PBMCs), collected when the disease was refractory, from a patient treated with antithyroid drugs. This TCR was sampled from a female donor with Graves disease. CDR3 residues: CASRKGQGDSYEQYF. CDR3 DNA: TGTGCCAGCAGGAAGGGACAGGGGGATTCCTACGAGCAGTACTTC.